One sample yielded the 26 T cell receptor beta chains listed below, sequenced in a study of T-cell reconstitution after alpha-beta-depleted transplantation in children. TCRbeta library preparation incorporated unique molecular identifiers. TCRdb re-called the PCR reads with MiXCR, one entry per CDR3 protein. Of 550,000 to 800,000 distinct CDR3 sequences in the sample, approximately 14% were seen once. Here the sequenced sample was PBMCs, taken before TCRalphabeta/CD19-depleted stem cell transplant. These receptors came from a girl aged 2 to 9 with congenital amegakaryocytic thrombocytopenia, due to receive a stem cell transplant.

The rearrangement links TRBV7-6 to TRBJ2-1; D is uncertain. Trimming took off 1 base at V and 0 bases at J, with 22 bases between the two ends. CDR3 length: 20 amino acids. Per germline, CDR1 SGHVS and CDR2 FNYEAQ. The CDR3 DNA follows: TGTGCCAGCAGCTTAGATTTCTATTCTCCCGGGCCTAACTCCTACAATGAGCAGTTCTTC. Translation: CASSLDFYSPGPNSYNEQFF.

In nucleotides, the CDR3 is TGTGCCAGCAGCTTGGCGCACCTAAGGGAGCAGTTCTTC. This encodes CASSLAHLREQFF. The chain recombines TRBV7-2 with TRBJ2-1; D call uncertain. Germline CDR1 SGHTA, CDR2 FQGNSA. The CDR3 is 13 residues long. V was shortened by 3 bases and J by 10 bases, with 13 bases between the two germline ends. The complete variable domain, with remaining parts taken from reference TRBV7-2 and TRBJ2-1, reads GAGVSQSPSNKVTEKGKDVELRCDPISGHTALYWYRQSLGQGLEFLIYFQGNSAPDKSGLPSDRFSAERTGGSVSTLTIQRTQQEDSAVYLCASSLAHLREQFFGPGTRLTVL.

This clonotype was counted ten times or more. V and J are TRBV20-1 and TRBJ1-3; D remains ambiguous. Germline V CDR1 and CDR2: DFQATT, SNEGSKA (reference sequence). Trimming pared 2 bases from V and 8 bases from J, leaving 16 bases between. The CDR3 runs to 14 residues. CDR3: CSARSSTRRDTIYF. The CDR3 DNA sequence: TGCAGTGCTAGATCATCCACCAGGCGAGACACCATATATTTT.

The rearrangement uses TRBV20-1 and TRBJ2-7, with D tentatively TRBD2 (6 bases). The ends were cut back, 6 bases at V and 1 base at J, with 16 bases in the middle. Looked up from germline, CDR1 is DFQATT and CDR2 is SNEGSKA (reference sequence). CDR3 length equals 14 residues. The CDR3 protein is CSARGGTESYEQYF. CDR3 nucleotide sequence: TGCAGTGCAAGGGGCGGGACTGAGTCCTACGAGCAGTACTTC.

This clonotype occurred many times. A read error may account for a junction end that differs from germline. V usage is TRBV27 and J usage is TRBJ1-1; 8 nucleotides line up with TRBD1. CDR3 size: 14 residues. CDR1 and CDR2 (germline): MNHEY, SMNVEV (reference sequence). CDR3 in DNA: TGTGCCAGCAGGAGACAGGGGTTGAACGCTGAAGCTTTCTTT. This translates into CASRRQGLNAEAFF.

This sequence joins TRBV10-3 and TRBJ2-7, with D tentatively TRBD2 (6 bases). Trimming left V 6 bases short and J 5 bases short, with 8 bases between. The CDR3 extends over 11 amino acids. Germline values: CDR1 ENHRY, CDR2 SYGVKD. CDR3 region: CAIRGGNEQYF. CDR3 coding DNA: TGTGCCATCAGAGGCGGGAACGAGCAGTACTTC.

This clonotype was counted ten times or more. The rearrangement joins TRBV28 to TRBJ2-3; 11 positions match TRBD2. Trimming at V came to 4 bases and at J to 4 bases, leaving 13 bases not matched to a gene. From germline, CDR1 is MDHEN and CDR2 SYDVKM. The CDR3 has 18 residues. For the CDR3, the DNA is TGTGCCAGCAGTTCAACGATAGCGGGAGGGCCGAGGGCAGATACGCAGTATTTT. It encodes CASSSTIAGGPRADTQYF.

This clonotype was counted between two and nine times. This chain uses TRBV6-5 with TRBJ2-3; TRBD2 agrees at 13 bases. V dropped 0 bases and J dropped 2; count of bases not matched to a gene: 5. The CDR3 extends over 18 amino acids. Germline CDR1 is MNHEY and CDR2 is SVGAGI. The CDR3 is CASSYSPGLAGVTDTQYF. CDR3 nucleotide sequence: TGTGCCAGCAGTTACTCTCCCGGACTAGCGGGAGTCACAGATACGCAGTATTTT.

In DNA form, the CDR3 reads TGTGCCACCAGCAGCGGGCGGGAGGGCTACAATGAGCAGTTCTTC. This gives the protein CATSSGREGYNEQFF. The chain employs TRBV15 and TRBJ2-1, with 9 positions matching TRBD2. Germline lookup yields CDR1 LNHNV and CDR2 YYDKDF (reference sequence). J lost 3 bases, V lost 3 bases, and 3 bases had no gene match. This CDR3 comprises 15 residues.

The table lists this clonotype with many counts. This chain uses TRBV6-5 with TRBJ2-4; maybe TRBD2 (5 bases). Trimming cost V 2 bases and J 0 bases, with 8 bases left between them. Germline CDR1 reads MNHEY; CDR2 reads SVGAGI. The CDR3 spans 15 residues. CDR3 in DNA: TGTGCCAGCAGTTACGCGGCGGGAGCCAAAAACATTCAGTACTTC. Translation gives CASSYAAGAKNIQYF.

This clonotype was seen at least ten times. This sequence joins TRBV20-1 and TRBJ2-4, with 10 nucleotides matching TRBD2. Trimming removed 2 bases from V and 3 bases from J; junction bases left unmatched: 7. The CDR3 runs to 16 residues. Per the germline V gene, CDR1 is DFQATT and CDR2 is SNEGSKA (reference sequence). Here the CDR3 reads CSARLAGVAGKNIQYF. The CDR3 coding sequence is TGCAGTGCTAGACTAGCGGGAGTAGCGGGCAAAAACATTCAGTACTTC.

This clonotype has a handful of counts. The rearrangement joins TRBV6-1 to TRBJ2-5; either TRBD1 or TRBD2 may supply D (6 bases each). Germline V gene lookup returns CDR1 MNHNS and CDR2 SASEGT. CDR3 length: 17 residues. The V and J ends lost 8 bases and 3 bases respectively, with 25 bases between them. CDR3 amino acids: CASQGRMEKGGKETQYF. In DNA, the CDR3 is TGTGCCAGCCAGGGGCGGATGGAGAAGGGAGGTAAAGAGACCCAGTACTTC.

This clonotype was detected a few times. This chain links TRBV5-1 with TRBJ1-2; D unresolved. Per the germline V gene, CDR1 is SGHRS and CDR2 is YFSETQ. The CDR3 is 13 residues long. V was pared by 6 bases and J by 0 bases, with 9 bases between. CDR3 sequence: CASIGDPNYGYTF. The CDR3 nucleotides read TGCGCCAGCATCGGAGACCCTAACTATGGCTACACCTTC.

The sample holds a few counts of this clonotype. The rearrangement links TRBV10-3 to TRBJ2-5; the match to TRBD2 covers 8 bases. With 5 bases clipped from V and 4 bases from J, the junction kept 6 bases outside the gene matches. The CDR3 is made up of 14 amino acids. Germline CDR1 reads ENHRY; CDR2 reads SYGVKD. The CDR3 region is CAISSSGPAETQYF. For the CDR3, the DNA is TGTGCCATCAGTTCTAGCGGGCCCGCAGAGACCCAGTACTTC.

This clonotype was observed a handful of times. The chain recombines TRBV27 with TRBJ2-3; TRBD2 might be the D (5 bases). Germline V lookup: CDR1 MNHEY, CDR2 SMNVEV (reference sequence). Deletions cut 6 bases from V and 4 bases from J, with 14 bases between. This CDR3 region has 14 residues. CDR3 coding DNA: TGTGCCAGCAGCGGACTCAACCACCCAGATACGCAGTATTTT. It codes for CASSGLNHPDTQYF.

This clonotype appeared a single time. The J gene is TRBJ2-7, the V gene TRBV12-3 or TRBV12-4; D unclear. This CDR3 is 11 amino acids long. V was clipped by 5 bases and J by 6 bases, with 8 bases between them. CDR3 bases: TGTGCCAGCAGTAGGAGTGGCGAGCAGTACTTC. Translating gives CASSRSGEQYF.

This clonotype was observed at least ten times. V gene TRBV12-3 or TRBV12-4 combines with J gene TRBJ2-2, with D possibly being TRBD1 (6 bases). This CDR3 region has 18 residues. Between the trimmed V and J ends, which lost 7 bases and 1 base, there was a span of 22 bases. The CDR3 DNA reads TGTGCCAGCATCACTCCCAAGCCGGGACAATGGAACACCGGGGAGCTGTTTTTT. Its protein is CASITPKPGQWNTGELFF.

This clonotype was recorded many times. The chain is built from TRBV5-1 and TRBJ2-4, with 8 bases lining up with TRBD1. Trimming took 0 bases from V and 0 from J; bases not matched to a gene: 8. Germline V lookup: CDR1 SGHRS, CDR2 YFSETQ. The CDR3 is made up of 18 amino acids. CDR3 in amino acids: CASSLERLQGVAKNIQYF. Written as DNA, the CDR3 is TGCGCCAGCAGCTTGGAACGTTTACAGGGGGTAGCCAAAAACATTCAGTACTTC.

At least ten counts were recorded for this clonotype. The chain is built from TRBV12-3 or TRBV12-4 and TRBJ2-1; D unclear. The CDR3 totals 15 residues. Deletions cut 7 bases from V and 0 bases from J, with 13 bases between. CDR3 nucleotide sequence: TGTGCCAGCACCTTAGGGCAGAGCTCCTACAATGAGCAGTTCTTC. Protein sequence: CASTLGQSSYNEQFF.

This clonotype was seen at least ten times. This sequence joins TRBV20-1 and TRBJ1-1; weak D call: TRBD1 (5 bases). The CDR3 is made up of 11 amino acids. CDR1 DFQATT and CDR2 SNEGSKA come from the germline V gene (reference sequence). CDR3 region: CSGTENTEAFF. The CDR3 nucleotides are TGCAGCGGGACGGAGAACACTGAAGCTTTCTTT.

The sample holds many counts of this clonotype. The V gene is TRBV20-1, the J gene TRBJ2-3; TRBD2 matches at 10 bases. This CDR3 comprises 14 residues. V shed 6 bases and J 4 bases; nucleotides not matched to a gene: 7. Germline CDR1 is DFQATT and CDR2 is SNEGSKA (reference sequence). The CDR3, as DNA: TGCAGTGCCTTCAGCGGGAGGGTCCCAGATACGCAGTATTTT. Translation: CSAFSGRVPDTQYF.

This clonotype was detected a few times. This chain uses TRBV11-2 with TRBJ2-7; no firm D call. Germline V gives CDR1 SGHAT, CDR2 FQNNGV. This CDR3 is built from 15 residues. The V gene lost 1 base and the J gene lost 0 bases, with 10 bases spanning the gap. The CDR3 DNA follows: TGTGCCAGCAGCTTAGGGACGATGAGCTCCTACGAGCAGTACTTC. This sequence encodes CASSLGTMSSYEQYF.

This clonotype was counted many times. This chain connects TRBV5-1 to TRBJ2-3, with D perhaps TRBD1 (5 bases). Germline loops: CDR1 SGHRS, CDR2 YFSETQ. This CDR3 has 12 amino acids. The V end lost 6 bases, the J end lost 3 bases, and 8 bases lay between the germline ends. The CDR3 sequence is CASKQETDTQYF. As DNA, the CDR3 is TGCGCCAGCAAACAGGAAACAGATACGCAGTATTTT.

This clonotype was observed a handful of times. The chain carries TRBV9 and TRBJ2-1, with D maybe TRBD1 (5 bases). CDR3 size: 15 residues. The germline CDR1 and CDR2 sequences are SGDLS and YYNGEE. The ends were cut back, 4 bases at V and 7 bases at J, with 18 bases in the middle. The CDR3 coding sequence is TGTGCCAGCAGCCTCTGGGGCGGACCGGGTAATGAGCAGTTCTTC. It yields the protein CASSLWGGPGNEQFF.

Concerning this clonotype itself: A much larger clone lies a single base off, so this may be a read error. The chain has TRBV20-1 and TRBJ2-4; TRBD2 agrees at 7 bases. CDR1 and CDR2 from the germline V gene are DFQATT and SNEGSKA (reference sequence). The CDR3 runs to 14 residues. The CDR3 DNA follows: TGCAGTGCTAGCCGCAGACTAGCCAAAAACATTCGGTACTTC. Translating it yields CSASRRLAKNIRYF.

The V call is TRBV6-6, the J call TRBJ1-2; weak D call: TRBD1 (5 bases). V lost 4 bases and J 8 bases, leaving 14 bases between the germline ends. CDR1 is MNHNY and CDR2 is SVGAGI in the germline V gene (reference sequence). The CDR3 has 13 amino acids. The CDR3 protein is CASSSGTERGYTF. The CDR3 nucleotides are TGTGCCAGCAGTTCCGGGACCGAGAGGGGCTACACCTTC.